The T cell receptor (beta chain) described here comes from a study of molecular identifiers for immune sequencing clone quantification. Broader study findings: Detectable among about a million naive cells, according to reports, was Jurkat TCR RNA spiked in from one cell. Clonotypes topping 20 RNA copies carried over 98% of effector molecules but under 1% of naive ones.

For this clonotype: What it recognizes is unknown.

Naive CD8 libraries used roughly 18,000 to 1,000,000 sorted cells and 10%, 30% or 50% RNA. Sorting isolated naive CD8 T cells as CD8+CD4-CCR7+CD45RA+ events. One entry per CDR3 protein results from TCRdb running MiXCR on the PCR reads. The table lists approximately 680,000 distinct CDR3 sequences, roughly 27% of them singletons, with about 0.84% in the top ten. The CDR3 totals 15 residues. V lost 2 bases and J lost 3, with 14 bases in between. Germline V gives CDR1 MNHEY, CDR2 SVGAGI. This chain joins TRBV6-5 and TRBJ2-7; D possibly corresponds to TRBD2 (6 bases). Specimen: naive CD8+ T cells from blood, with Jurkat cell RNA spiked in. Subset here: FACS-sorted CD8+CD4-CCR7+CD45RA+ naive T cells. The sequence came from a human donor in good health. Some libraries in this study had Jurkat cell RNA spiked in. CDR3 loop: CASSYRGTRGYEQYF. DNA for the CDR3: TGTGCCAGCAGTTACCGCGGGACTCGAGGCTACGAGCAGTACTTC.